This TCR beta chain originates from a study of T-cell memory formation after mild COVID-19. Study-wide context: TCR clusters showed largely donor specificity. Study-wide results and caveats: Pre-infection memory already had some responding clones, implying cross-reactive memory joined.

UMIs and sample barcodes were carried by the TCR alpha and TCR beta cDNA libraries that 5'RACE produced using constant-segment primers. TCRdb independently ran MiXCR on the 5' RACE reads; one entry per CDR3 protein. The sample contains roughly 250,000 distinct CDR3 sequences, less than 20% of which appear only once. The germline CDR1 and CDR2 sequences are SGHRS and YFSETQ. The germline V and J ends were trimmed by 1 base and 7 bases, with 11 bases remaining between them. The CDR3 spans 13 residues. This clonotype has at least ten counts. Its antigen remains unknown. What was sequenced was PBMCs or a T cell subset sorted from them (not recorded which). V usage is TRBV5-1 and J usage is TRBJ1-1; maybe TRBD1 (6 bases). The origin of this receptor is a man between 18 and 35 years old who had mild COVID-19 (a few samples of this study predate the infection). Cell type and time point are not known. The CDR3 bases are TGCGCCAGCAGCTTGTCGGGGGCGATTGAAGCTTTCTTT. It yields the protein CASSLSGAIEAFF.